The 29 T cell receptor beta chains given below trace back to one sample, sequenced in a study of blood T cells in healthy people across ages. A second 7 to 11 cycle PCR used barcoded and J-beta primers. TCRdb used MiXCR to reprocess the 5' RACE reads, holding one entry per CDR3 protein. The repertoire holds fewer than 800,000 distinct CDR3 sequences, with around 45% as singletons. Material: blood. All receptors come from a woman aged 55-70 years in good health.

The rearrangement uses TRBV7-2 and TRBJ2-7; maybe TRBD2 (5 bases). Germline-derived CDR1 and CDR2 are SGHTA and FQGNSA. The CDR3 runs to 13 residues. Deletions cut 4 bases from V and 3 bases from J, with 10 bases between. Here the CDR3 DNA reads TGTGCCAGCAGCTCCAGACTACGCTACGAGCAGTACTTC. This codes for CASSSRLRYEQYF.

Concerning this clonotype: A much larger clone sits a single nucleotide away, making a read error possible. The chain employs TRBV4-1 and TRBJ2-7, with D perhaps matching TRBD1 or TRBD2 (6 bases each). The CDR3 runs to 15 residues. V was clipped by 2 bases and J by 11 bases, with 22 bases between them. Germline assignment: CDR1 MGHRA and CDR2 YSYEKL. The CDR3 spells CASSQRGPLAFPKYF. The CDR3 region has the DNA TGCGCCAGCAGCCAACGGGGGCCTCTAGCTTTCCCCAAGTACTTC.

The chain links TRBV6-2 or TRBV6-3 to TRBJ2-7; perhaps TRBD1 as D (7 bases). In germline, CDR1 is MNHEY, CDR2 SVGEGT. This CDR3 spans 15 amino acids. The ends were cut back, 5 bases at V and 3 bases at J, with 17 bases in the middle. CDR3 in DNA: TGTGCCAGCAGTAACAGGGGACTTAGTCGCTACGAGCAGTACTTC. It yields the protein CASSNRGLSRYEQYF.

This clonotype was picked up one time. The chain couples TRBV6-2 or TRBV6-3 to TRBJ1-2, with 7 positions matching TRBD1. The V and J ends lost 8 bases and 3 bases, in that order; junction bases with no gene match: 6. This CDR3 is 13 amino acids long. Germline V gives CDR1 MNHEY, CDR2 SVGEGT. CDR3 coding DNA: TGTGCCAGCGGCCGGGACAGCCACTATGGCTACACCTTC. It translates to CASGRDSHYGYTF.

This clonotype showed up many times. The chain employs TRBV4-3 and TRBJ2-7; D unresolved. Trimming took 0 bases from V and 4 from J, leaving 7 bases between them. This CDR3 contains 13 residues. Germline V gene sequence: CDR1 LGHNA, CDR2 YSLEER. The CDR3 here is CASSQDLWYEQYF. The CDR3 nucleotides are TGCGCCAGCAGCCAAGATTTGTGGTACGAGCAGTACTTC.

The rearrangement uses TRBV20-1 and TRBJ2-1; 9 bases are a match to TRBD2. After removal of 2 bases from V and 6 bases from J, the junction contained 8 bases not matched to a gene. CDR1 is DFQATT and CDR2 is SNEGSKA in the germline V gene (reference sequence). The CDR3 sequence is 15 residues long. This CDR3 is CSARSLAGACNEQFF. DNA of the CDR3: TGCAGTGCTAGATCCTTAGCGGGAGCCTGCAATGAGCAGTTCTTC.

This clonotype was seen a handful of times. This chain links TRBV5-5 with TRBJ2-6; 8 bases match TRBD1. Germline V gene data show CDR1 as SGHKS and CDR2 as YYEKEE (reference sequence). The V segment lost 0 bases and the J segment 4 bases; nucleotides outside the gene matches: 6. This CDR3 region has 17 residues. CDR3 nucleotide sequence: TGTGCCAGCAGCTTGGTGGACAGGGCTTCGGGGGCCAACGTCCTGACTTTC. This gives the protein CASSLVDRASGANVLTF.

There are many counts of this clonotype. This chain joins TRBV7-9 and TRBJ2-3; D remains ambiguous. The CDR3 is 12 amino acids. Trimming cost V 5 bases and J 4 bases, with 7 bases left between them. Germline V gene lookup returns CDR1 SEHNR and CDR2 FQNEAQ (reference sequence). The CDR3 DNA sequence: TGTGCCAGCAGCCTCAGCTCAGATACGCAGTATTTT. Amino acids: CASSLSSDTQYF.

The chain is built from TRBV5-8 and TRBJ1-2, with D possibly TRBD1 on 6 matching bases. The CDR3 extends over 15 amino acids. V was cut by 3 bases and J by 7 bases, with 19 bases left in between. Germline V gene data show CDR1 as SGHTS and CDR2 as YDEGEE. CDR3 residues: CASSWGPPRVCGYTF. In DNA, the CDR3 is TGTGCCAGCAGCTGGGGGCCTCCGAGAGTATGTGGCTACACCTTC.

J is TRBJ2-5 and V is TRBV21-1. TRBV21-1 is classified as a pseudogene. The CDR3 length is 13 residues. The CDR3 DNA is TGTGCCAGCAGCAAAGTCTCAGAGGAGACCCAGTACTTC. It codes for CASSKVSEETQYF.

The chain employs TRBV5-8 and TRBJ2-7, with D tentatively TRBD2 (6 bases). The J call is uncertain, as TRBJ2-5 better fits the DNA end. There are 14 residues in the CDR3. From germline, CDR1 is SGHTS and CDR2 YDEGEE. CDR3 sequence: CASSSRRSGGTQYF. The CDR3, as DNA: TGTGCCAGCAGCTCGCGACGGTCCGGGGGGACCCAGTACTTC.

The chain recombines TRBV10-3 with TRBJ2-1; the match to TRBD2 covers 16 bases. The germline V gene encodes CDR1 ENHRY and CDR2 SYGVKD. The CDR3 has 22 amino acids. V dropped 2 bases and J dropped 3; count of bases not matched to a gene: 16. CDR3 amino acids: CAISEPTLGLAGGPGDYNEQFF. In DNA form, the CDR3 reads TGTGCCATCAGTGAGCCAACCCTGGGACTAGCGGGAGGGCCCGGGGACTACAATGAGCAGTTCTTC.

This rearrangement joins TRBV4-3 to TRBJ2-7; a possible D gene is TRBD1 (7 bases). Germline V lookup: CDR1 LGHNA, CDR2 YSLEER. Trimming took 2 bases from V and 0 from J, leaving 20 bases between them. The CDR3 consists of 18 residues. CDR3 loop: CASSQSLGGRGFSYEQYF. CDR3 DNA: TGCGCCAGCAGCCAATCTCTGGGGGGCAGGGGGTTCTCCTACGAGCAGTACTTC.

This chain links TRBV20-1 with TRBJ2-7, with 10 positions matching TRBD2. Trimming at V came to 4 bases and at J to 4 bases, leaving 13 bases not matched to a gene. The germline gives CDR1 DFQATT, CDR2 SNEGSKA (reference sequence). CDR3 length equals 16 residues. Here the CDR3 reads CSATPRLAGNWYEQYF. The CDR3, as DNA: TGCAGTGCTACCCCCAGACTAGCGGGTAATTGGTACGAGCAGTACTTC.

This chain links TRBV20-1 with TRBJ2-1, with a tentative D call TRBD1 (5 bases). The V end was cut by 6 bases, the J end by 13 bases, with 28 bases between. The CDR3 is 15 residues long. Germline lookup yields CDR1 DFQATT and CDR2 SNEGSKA (reference sequence). The CDR3: CSAQDRGELRETQFF. CDR3 nucleotides: TGCAGTGCACAAGACAGAGGAGAGCTAAGAGAGACCCAGTTCTTC.

The chain carries TRBV4-3 and TRBJ2-4; a possible D gene is TRBD1 (5 bases). The CDR3 has 16 amino acids. Trimming removed 0 bases at V and 3 bases at J, with 12 bases between. The germline V gene encodes CDR1 LGHNA and CDR2 YSLEER. The DNA of the CDR3 is TGCGCCAGCAGCCAAGAGGAGACAGAGAGCAAAAACATTCAGTACTTC. This encodes CASSQEETESKNIQYF.

This clonotype was recorded once. The J gene is TRBJ1-6, the V gene TRBV27; D is unresolved. CDR3 length equals 12 residues. V lost 5 bases and J 9 bases, leaving 8 bases between the germline ends. Germline values: CDR1 MNHEY, CDR2 SMNVEV (reference sequence). DNA of the CDR3: TGTGCCAGCAGTCAAGTTTCTTCACCCCTCCACTTT. Residues: CASSQVSSPLHF.

In nucleotides, the CDR3 is TGCAGTGCTAGAGAGGGACAGGTGGACGGCTCCTACAATGAGCAGTTCTTC. Translated: CSAREGQVDGSYNEQFF. V usage is TRBV20-1 and J usage is TRBJ2-1; 8 nucleotides match TRBD1. Looked up from germline, CDR1 is DFQATT and CDR2 is SNEGSKA (reference sequence). With 0 bases clipped from V and 0 bases from J, the junction kept 7 bases outside the gene matches. This CDR3 has 17 residues.

Only a few counts were recorded for this clonotype. The chain joins TRBV6-2 or TRBV6-3 to TRBJ2-6; D may match TRBD1 or TRBD2 (5 bases each). CDR1 and CDR2 (germline): MNHEY, SVGEGT. V dropped 6 bases and J dropped 1 base, with 13 bases sitting between them. CDR3 size: 16 residues. CDR3: CASRFGGLSGANVLTF. The CDR3 nucleotides read TGTGCCAGCAGATTTGGGGGTTTATCTGGGGCCAACGTCCTGACTTTC.

This chain links TRBV5-1 with TRBJ1-1; D might be TRBD1 (5 bases). With 2 bases removed from V and 10 bases from J, the gap between germline ends came to 15 bases. Germline values: CDR1 SGHRS, CDR2 YFSETQ. The CDR3 runs 13 residues. The CDR3 is CASSLRQGEVAFF. CDR3 in DNA: TGCGCCAGCAGCTTAAGGCAGGGCGAGGTAGCTTTCTTT.

The chain combines TRBV28 with TRBJ2-2, with TRBD2 identical over 8 bases. J gave up 5 bases and V 4 bases, and 9 bases lay outside the gene matches. Germline values: CDR1 MDHEN, CDR2 SYDVKM. This CDR3 region has 16 residues. The CDR3 DNA sequence: TGTGCCAGCAGTTCAAGAGCGGGAGCTAAAACCGGGGAGCTGTTTTTT. This gives the protein CASSSRAGAKTGELFF.

V usage is TRBV3-1 and J usage is TRBJ2-5; D is undetermined. This CDR3 has 11 amino acids. Germline assignment: CDR1 LGHDT and CDR2 YNNKEL (reference sequence). Deletions cut 6 bases from V and 3 bases from J, with 5 bases between. The CDR3 sequence: CASSYEETQYF. Written as DNA, the CDR3 is TGTGCCAGCAGTTACGAAGAGACCCAGTACTTC.

A few counts support this clonotype. V usage is TRBV28 and J usage is TRBJ2-5; TRBD1 matches 9 bases. The end of the DNA fits TRBJ2-7 better, so the J call may be wrong. The CDR3 totals 14 residues. Germline values: CDR1 MDHEN, CDR2 SYDVKM. The CDR3 reads CASRFTGGRNEQYF. Written as DNA, the CDR3 is TGTGCCAGCAGATTCACAGGGGGCCGTAACGAGCAGTACTTC.

The chain recombines TRBV4-2 with TRBJ1-2; 7 nucleotides align to TRBD1. The germline CDR1 and CDR2 sequences are LGHNA and YNFKEQ. The CDR3 is 15 residues long. The V segment lost 4 bases and the J segment 0 bases; nucleotides outside the gene matches: 5. CDR3 in DNA: TGTGCCAGCAGCCGGTTGACAGGGTCTAACTATGGCTACACCTTC. Translated, it gives CASSRLTGSNYGYTF.

In the case of this clonotype: One end of the junction fails to match germline, which may point to a read error. The genes are TRBV12-3 or TRBV12-4 and TRBJ2-1; 11 nucleotides agree with TRBD2. The CDR3 is 16 amino acids. This CDR3 reads CTSSPGLAASYNEQFF. Written as DNA, the CDR3 is TGTACCAGCAGTCCGGGACTAGCGGCGTCCTACAATGAGCAGTTCTTC.

The chain has TRBV13 and TRBJ1-2; tentatively, D is TRBD1 (5 bases). This CDR3 spans 15 amino acids. Germline CDR1 reads PRHDT; CDR2 reads FYEKMQ (reference sequence). V was cut by 5 bases and J by 4 bases, with 17 bases left in between. The CDR3 DNA reads as TGTGCCAGCAGCCACCCGAGGGAAGGGACCTATGGCTACACCTTC. It is translated as CASSHPREGTYGYTF.

In DNA, the CDR3 is TGTGCCAGCAGTTCACCAACAGGGGGGCCCTACAATGAGCAGTTCTTC. Encoded protein: CASSSPTGGPYNEQFF. The rearrangement links TRBV28 to TRBJ2-1; 8 bases match TRBD1. Trimming took 4 bases from V and 2 from J; bases not matched to a gene: 7. CDR1 is MDHEN and CDR2 is SYDVKM in the germline V gene. This CDR3 has 16 amino acids.

This clonotype was detected many times. The rearrangement uses TRBV11-3 and TRBJ2-1; 7 nucleotides match TRBD1. The germline V gene has CDR1 SGHNT and CDR2 YENEEA. Trimming removed 1 base from V and 4 bases from J; junction bases left unmatched: 4. The CDR3 length is 15 residues. The CDR3: CASSLGNRGYNEQFF. The CDR3 region has the DNA TGTGCCAGCAGCTTAGGGAACAGGGGATACAATGAGCAGTTCTTC.

The chain has TRBV6-2 or TRBV6-3 and TRBJ1-5, with a weak D call TRBD1 (6 bases). This CDR3 has 17 residues. With 0 bases removed from V and 2 bases from J, the gap between germline ends came to 14 bases. Germline V gives CDR1 MNHEY, CDR2 SVGEGT. Here the CDR3 reads CASSYSASDRRNQPQHF. As DNA, the CDR3 is TGTGCCAGCAGTTACTCGGCGTCTGACAGGCGCAATCAGCCCCAGCATTTT.